A single sample is the source of the 9 T cell receptor beta chains below, sequenced in a study of T cells after yellow fever vaccination. TCRdb independently ran MiXCR on the 5' RACE reads; one entry per CDR3 protein. The sample lists a few hundred thousand distinct CDR3 sequences; roughly 4% were seen once. Sample: PBMCs, taken 5 days after the yellow fever booster vaccination. The receptors originated from a man aged 18-30 years who received the YFV17D yellow fever vaccine.

There are a few counts of this clonotype. The chain combines TRBV7-2 with TRBJ2-5, with 7 bases matching TRBD2. Losses at the gene ends were 6 bases for V and 5 bases for J; bases not matched to a gene: 9. The CDR3 sequence is 14 residues long. Germline V gene lookup returns CDR1 SGHTA and CDR2 FQGNSA. CDR3 loop: CASRGLGGRETQYF. The CDR3 region has the DNA TGTGCCAGCAGAGGACTAGGTGGTAGGGAGACCCAGTACTTC.

The rearrangement uses TRBV7-2 and TRBJ1-4; no clear D. The V end was cut by 4 bases, the J end by 2 bases, with 11 bases between. The CDR3 extends over 15 amino acids. CDR1 is SGHTA, CDR2 FQGNSA, per germline. The CDR3 coding sequence is TGTGCCAGCAGCTCGTGGGGAGTCACTAATGAAAAACTGTTTTTT. As protein: CASSSWGVTNEKLFF.

This clonotype appeared many times. The V and J genes are TRBV7-8 and TRBJ2-1; TRBD2 matches 15 bases. After removal of 5 bases from V and 8 bases from J, the junction contained 19 bases not matched to a gene. Germline loops: CDR1 SGHVS, CDR2 FQNEAQ. The CDR3 is 20 amino acids. CDR3 DNA sequence: TGTGCCAGCAGCCCTTGGACTAGCGGGGGGGCGGCCCTCCCCTATGATGAGCAGTTCTTC. Its translation is CASSPWTSGGAALPYDEQFF.

In its sample, this clonotype was seen many times. The chain is built from TRBV9 and TRBJ1-2; D gene uncertain. The CDR3 runs to 16 residues. Trimming pared 4 bases from V and 2 bases from J, leaving 18 bases between. Germline-derived CDR1 and CDR2 are SGDLS and YYNGEE. CDR3 residues: CASSMSSTGVNYGYTF. In DNA form, the CDR3 reads TGTGCCAGCAGCATGTCATCTACGGGCGTAAACTATGGCTACACCTTC.

The chain joins TRBV12-3 or TRBV12-4 to TRBJ1-5; the D is unclear. Trimming left V 6 bases short and J 1 base short, with 7 bases between. The CDR3 length is 13 residues. Here the CDR3 DNA reads TGTGCCAGCAGCCCCCACAGCAATCAGCCCCAGCATTTT. It encodes CASSPHSNQPQHF.

In this sample, this clonotype turned up a few times. V is TRBV20-1 and J is TRBJ1-5; TRBD1 aligns across 8 bases. V shed 5 bases, J shed 7 bases, and the junction held 10 bases outside the gene matches. Germline values: CDR1 DFQATT, CDR2 SNEGSKA (reference sequence). The CDR3 has 14 residues. The DNA of the CDR3 is TGCAGTGCTCGAGGACAGGGTGGGTACCAGCCCCAGCATTTT. Protein product: CSARGQGGYQPQHF.

This clonotype was counted ten times or more. The gene calls are TRBV12-3 or TRBV12-4 and TRBJ1-5; D gene uncertain. The CDR3 is made up of 12 amino acids. V lost 6 bases to trimming and J lost 2 bases, with 5 bases between them. The CDR3 loop is CASSRGNQPQHF. Written as DNA, the CDR3 is TGTGCCAGCAGCCGGGGCAATCAGCCCCAGCATTTT.

The chain carries TRBV4-3 and TRBJ1-1, with D perhaps TRBD1 (5 bases). V lost 0 bases to trimming and J lost 4 bases, with 9 bases between them. Germline CDR1 LGHNA, CDR2 YSLEER. The CDR3 contains 14 residues. CDR3: CASSQDFRVTEAFF. The CDR3 nucleotides read TGCGCCAGCAGCCAAGACTTCAGGGTCACTGAAGCTTTCTTT.

This clonotype was counted many times. This chain joins TRBV20-1 and TRBJ1-2; weak D call: TRBD1 (5 bases). From germline, CDR1 is DFQATT and CDR2 SNEGSKA (reference sequence). The CDR3 totals 14 residues. V lost 4 bases and J 3 bases, leaving 15 bases between the germline ends. For the CDR3, the DNA is TGCAGTGCTAACCCAGGGAGCGGGTACTATGGCTACACCTTC. Amino acids: CSANPGSGYYGYTF.